These 10 T cell receptor beta chains originate from one sample sequenced in a study of shared clonotypes between healthy human individuals. Libraries were prepared by immunoSEQ multiplex PCR; TCRdb keeps only in-frame clonotypes and omits some of them. Here the sample spans a few hundred thousand clones, about 96% being singletons. The source material was naive CD4+ T cells sorted from blood. Subset reported: CD45RA+ positively selected. The receptor set was obtained from a woman aged 25-40 years in good health.

The chain carries TRBV11-2 and TRBJ2-1, with 10 bases identical to TRBD2. This CDR3 spans 15 amino acids. Germline CDR1 SGHAT, CDR2 FQNNGV. Trimming took 5 bases from V and 10 from J; bases not matched to a gene: 11. Here the CDR3 reads CASSRSGRQREEQFF. CDR3 sequence (DNA): TGTGCCAGCAGCCGTAGCGGGAGGCAACGGGAGGAGCAGTTCTTC. The whole variable domain, remainder taken from reference TRBV11-2 and TRBJ2-1, is EAGVAQSPRYKIIEKRQSVAFWCNPISGHATLYWYQQILGQGPKLLIQFQNNGVVDDSQLPKDRFSAERLKGVDSTLKIQPAKLEDSAVYLCASSRSGRQREEQFFGPGTRLTVL.

This chain uses TRBV2 with TRBJ2-7; maybe TRBD2 (5 bases). Germline CDR1 SNHLY, CDR2 FYNNEI. CDR3 length: 13 residues. V was shortened by 1 base and J by 12 bases, with 16 bases between the two germline ends. The CDR3 coding sequence is TGTGCCAGCAGTGAAGTAGTGGGTGGGAGTTCGTACTTC. This translates into CASSEVVGGSSYF.

This chain connects TRBV9 to TRBJ2-1; D gene unclear. Trimming removed 3 bases from V and 9 bases from J, with 7 bases in between. The CDR3 contains 11 residues. The V gene's germline CDR1 is SGDLS and CDR2 YYNGEE. The CDR3 here is CASSAVSEQFF. DNA of the CDR3: TGTGCCAGCAGCGCCGTTAGTGAGCAGTTCTTC.

The chain couples TRBV15 to TRBJ1-3, with unresolved D. CDR1 and CDR2 (germline): LNHNV, YYDKDF (reference sequence). The CDR3 has 16 amino acids. Trimming removed 0 bases at V and 0 bases at J, with 9 bases between. The CDR3 nucleotides read TGTGCCACCAGCAGAGAGCCAGGCCTCTCTGGAAACACCATATATTTT. This sequence encodes CATSREPGLSGNTIYF. Drawing the rest from reference TRBV15 and TRBJ1-3, the complete variable domain is DAMVIQNPRYQVTQFGKPVTLSCSQTLNHNVMYWYQQKSSQAPKLLFHYYDKDFNNEADTPDNFQSRRPNTSFCFLDIRSPGLGDTAMYLCATSREPGLSGNTIYFGEGSWLTVV.

This chain links TRBV6-1 with TRBJ2-7, with D possibly TRBD1 on 6 matching bases. V was shortened by 11 bases and J by 5 bases, with 10 bases between the two germline ends. The germline V gene encodes CDR1 MNHNS and CDR2 SASEGT. CDR3 length: 10 amino acids. The CDR3 sequence is CAHGGDEQYF. CDR3 coding DNA: TGTGCCCATGGGGGCGACGAGCAGTACTTC.

Here the CDR3 DNA reads TGCGCCAGCAGTGAGTCGGTATTTGTCCAGAACACTGAAGCTTTCTTT. This gives the protein CASSESVFVQNTEAFF. This chain uses TRBV10-1 with TRBJ1-1; D unresolved. CDR1 is WNHNN, CDR2 SYGVQD, per germline (reference sequence). This CDR3 region has 16 residues. Trimming removed 0 bases at V and 1 base at J, with 12 bases between.

This chain connects TRBV7-6 to TRBJ2-6; the D call may be TRBD1 or TRBD2 (5 bases each). In germline, CDR1 is SGHVS, CDR2 FNYEAQ. This CDR3 has 13 residues. V was shortened by 8 bases and J by 6 bases, with 11 bases between the two germline ends. CDR3 sequence: CASGQGEANVLTF. DNA for the CDR3: TGTGCCAGCGGGCAGGGAGAGGCCAACGTCCTGACTTTC.

V gene TRBV11-1 combines with J gene TRBJ1-6; D is undetermined. This CDR3 comprises 13 residues. Germline CDR1 SGHAT, CDR2 FQDESV (reference sequence). The V end was cut by 7 bases, the J end by 9 bases, with 13 bases between. The CDR3 DNA reads TGTGCCAGCACACTCCGGGAGGGTTCACCCCTCCACTTT. This codes for CASTLREGSPLHF.

The chain links TRBV6-6 to TRBJ2-7; maybe TRBD1 (6 bases). Germline-derived CDR1 and CDR2 are MNHNY and SVGAGI (reference sequence). Trimming shortened V by 6 bases and J by 0 bases, and 15 bases separated the two germline ends. This CDR3 is 15 amino acids long. The CDR3 sequence: CASRLFQDSSYEQYF. CDR3 in DNA: TGTGCCAGCAGATTGTTTCAGGACAGCTCCTACGAGCAGTACTTC.

The chain joins TRBV18 to TRBJ1-5; TRBD1 is a possible D gene (5 bases). Germline V gene lookup returns CDR1 KGHSH and CDR2 LQKENI. Trimming pared 3 bases from V and 4 bases from J, leaving 13 bases between. The length of the CDR3 is 15 residues. The CDR3 DNA sequence: TGTGCCAGCTCACCGGACATCTTAGGGAATCAGCCCCAGCATTTT. Amino acid sequence: CASSPDILGNQPQHF. The entire variable domain, with the rest obtained from reference TRBV18 and TRBJ1-5, is as follows: NAGVMQNPRHLVRRRGQEARLRCSPMKGHSHVYWYRQLPEEGLKFMVYLQKENIIDESGMPKERFSAEFPKEGPSILRIQQVVRGDSAAYFCASSPDILGNQPQHFGDGTRLSIL.